This TCR beta chain was sequenced for a study of T cells after yellow fever vaccination. Whole-study context: In the case of low-cell-number fractions, SMART-Seq v4 Ultra Low Input was used for preparation. General study results and limits: Clones that expanded after primary vaccination mostly reappeared after the booster (96% CD4, around 87% CD8). It was a small share of clonotypes that appeared in both CD4 and CD8 compartments.

As TCR cDNA was made by 5'RACE template switching, a universal primer site and UMIs were added. One entry per CDR3 protein results from TCRdb running MiXCR on the 5' RACE reads. The sample shows 350,000 to 450,000 distinct CDR3 sequences, 6% to 8% of them seen only once. Trimming took 2 bases from V and 8 from J; bases not matched to a gene: 11. CDR3 size: 15 residues. In the case of this clonotype: Its antigen is unknown. Without the conserved terminal phenylalanine or tryptophan, this CDR3 likely stems from a read error.

The sequence was obtained from a young man who received the YFV17D yellow fever vaccine. The chain recombines TRBV12-3 or TRBV12-4 with TRBJ1-2; 7 bases are a match to TRBD1. Here the sequenced sample was PBMCs, taken 5 days after the yellow fever booster vaccination. CDR3: CASSLWDRGIYGYTY. For the CDR3, the DNA is TGTGCCAGCAGTTTATGGGACAGAGGGATATACGGCTACACCTAC.